This record covers a single T cell receptor beta chain. What it binds is unknown. Germline CDR1 reads LNHDA; CDR2 reads SQIVND (reference sequence). This CDR3 is 13 amino acids long. Between the trimmed V and J ends, which lost 10 bases and 4 bases, there was a span of 15 bases. The sample is drawn from a study of OX40 agonist ivuxolimab in advanced cancers. Points from the study as a whole: Researchers report that CD8+ T cells had, on average, more expanded clones than CD4+. It was also the case that some nonresponders had low normalized T-cell clonal expansion.

Measured with immunoSEQ multiplex PCR; TCRdb has only the in-frame clones, and not every one. The sample comprises approximately 48,000 clones, around 80% of which are singletons, and 3% to 5% rests with the top ten. The TCR comes from an adult with an advanced solid tumor such as melanoma, head and neck, liver or kidney cancer. V is TRBV19 and J is TRBJ2-3; D possibly corresponds to TRBD1 (5 bases). The sample here was CD4+ or CD8+ T cells sorted from blood, taken in a trial of the OX40 agonist ivuxolimab. CDR3 amino acids: CATGRGSADTQYF. The CDR3 coding sequence is TGTGCCACCGGTAGGGGTTCAGCAGATACGCAGTATTTT.